The table lists the clone carrying this T cell receptor beta chain with a count of one. This record belongs to a study of shared T cell receptors in the human thymus. Method: immunoSEQ multiplex PCR; TCRdb's copy keeps in-frame clones and lacks some. The table includes 650,000 to 950,000 clones, 80% to 90% detected once. CDR3 length equals 13 residues. V lost 0 bases, J lost 9 bases, and 5 bases stayed unmatched. Per the germline V gene, CDR1 is MNHNS and CDR2 is SASEGT. This sample was also put to use in a study of human thymus T cells. That work states: Healthy Finnish infants undergoing corrective surgery for congenital heart defects were used as donors. The study used thymus tissue resected during corrective heart surgery. An apparent bias in V and J gene usage was seen in thymic and blood repertoires. The related literature has documented a marked overlap of thymic repertoires among unrelated individuals.

Sequencing used thymocytes. This receptor was identified in a girl under three years old with a congenital heart defect. This chain links TRBV6-1 with TRBJ2-7; 7 nucleotides agree with TRBD1. CDR3 nucleotides: TGTGCCAGCAGTGAAGCCTACCGGGACAGGCAGTACTTC. This translates into CASSEAYRDRQYF.